This section outlines one TCR beta chain sequence together with its context. In the original analysis: Amplification from reference gene primers served as the basis for estimated nucleated cell counts. Assay: immunoSEQ multiplex PCR; the TCRdb copy retains only in-frame clones and omits some. V, J and clone size are those of that table, while D and trimming were read from the DNA. This table holds more than 150,000 clones, roughly 87% found once. These data belong to a study of blood T cell repertoires in COVID-19. Study context: COVID-19 samples, acute and convalescent, were from the United States, Italy and Spain.

Participants, about 18 to 90 years old, spanned about two dozen US areas. Cohort placement rested on clinical history that participants reported themselves. V shed 2 bases, J shed 4 bases, and the junction held 17 bases outside the gene matches. CDR1 and CDR2 from the germline V gene are MNHEY and SMNVEV (reference sequence). The CDR3 is made up of 18 amino acids. The TCR sequence derives from a woman between 45 and 60 years old who had recovered from COVID-19. Sequences were obtained from PBMCs or T cells enriched from blood (not recorded which). The chain links TRBV27 to TRBJ2-7; 7 nucleotides match TRBD2. As DNA, the CDR3 is TGTGCCAGCAGTTTAAGGTCGGGGGGTGGGATACCGGATTACGAGCAGTACTTC. Protein: CASSLRSGGGIPDYEQYF.